This is a list of T cell receptor beta chains from one sample in a study of shared clonotypes between healthy human individuals. Method: immunoSEQ multiplex PCR; TCRdb's copy keeps in-frame clones and lacks some. The sample lists about 2,200,000 clones; about 93% were seen once. The material sequenced was naive CD8+ T cells from PBMCs. Receptors were obtained from a young man in good health. Some clones in this sample may be carry-over from other donors' samples. Both conserved end residues are part of each CDR3. A D gene is named only where the DNA matches it firmly. Size tells how often a clone was seen (once, few, many) or the class of an expanded clone, and some rows leave it out.

>TRBJ1-1|few|.|TRBV9
CASSVEDRGPGTEAFF
TGTGCCAGCAGCGTGGAAGACCGGGGCCCGGGGACTGAAGCTTTCTTT
>TRBJ1-2|.|.|TRBV7-9
CASNSGASTLYGYTF
TGTGCCAGCAACTCGGGAGCATCAACACTCTATGGCTACACCTTC
>TRBJ2-1|.|.|TRBV29-1
CSVLPPLSSYNEQFF
TGCAGCGTTTTGCCCCCATTAAGCTCCTACAATGAGCAGTTCTTC
>TRBJ2-7|.|.|TRBV6-1
CASSDPARGDYEQYF
TGTGCCAGCAGTGACCCCGCTAGGGGGGACTACGAGCAGTACTTC
>TRBJ2-7|.|.|TRBV7-2
CASSLLGYEQYF
TGTGCCAGCAGCTTATTAGGATACGAGCAGTACTTC
>TRBJ2-2|.|.|TRBV27
CASSFTNTGELFF
TGTGCCAGCAGTTTCACGAACACCGGGGAGCTGTTTTTT
>TRBJ2-4|.|TRBD2|TRBV2
CASSLNLWTSGSLAKNIQYF
TGTGCCAGCAGTCTTAACCTTTGGACTAGCGGGTCCCTAGCCAAAAACATTCAGTACTTC
>TRBJ2-2|.|TRBD2|TRBV7-9
CASSSIAGGNTGELFF
TGTGCCAGCAGCTCGATAGCGGGAGGGAACACCGGGGAGCTGTTTTTT
>TRBJ1-2|.|TRBD1|TRBV28
CASSFYRGGEGFGYTF
TGTGCCAGCAGCTTTTACAGGGGGGGAGAGGGTTTTGGCTACACCTTC
>TRBJ2-7|.|TRBD1|TRBV10-1
CASSRSGTGEQYF
TGCGCCAGCAGCCGGAGTGGGACAGGCGAGCAGTACTTC
>TRBJ2-7|.|TRBD2|TRBV5-4
CASSLVGRAGEQYF
TGTGCCAGCAGCTTGGTCGGGAGGGCCGGGGAGCAGTACTTC
>TRBJ1-1|.|.|TRBV29-1
CSAEGVGTEAFF
TGCAGCGCCGAGGGGGTCGGAACTGAAGCTTTCTTT
>TRBJ2-1|.|TRBD2|TRBV7-8
CASRSGLADNEQFF
TGTGCCAGCCGAAGCGGACTAGCGGACAATGAGCAGTTCTTC
>TRBJ2-1|.|TRBD2|TRBV5-6
CASSLGGRLSGYNEQFF
TGTGCCAGCAGCTTGGGCGGGAGGCTCTCCGGCTACAATGAGCAGTTCTTC
>TRBJ2-7|.|.|TRBV6-1
CASSERRTTLYEQYF
TGTGCCAGCAGTGAAAGAAGGACAACTCTCTACGAGCAGTACTTC
>TRBJ2-2|.|TRBD2|TRBV5-4
CASRMIAGSNTGELFF
TGTGCCAGCAGGATGATAGCGGGGTCGAACACCGGGGAGCTGTTTTTT
>TRBJ2-3|.|TRBD1|TRBV5-6
CASSLKGATTDTQYF
TGTGCCAGCAGCTTGAAGGGGGCCACCACAGATACGCAGTATTTT
>TRBJ2-7|once|TRBD1|TRBV5-5
CASSTKGGYYEQYF
TGTGCCAGCAGCACGAAAGGGGGCTACTACGAGCAGTACTTC